These 15 T cell receptor beta chains came from one sample sequenced in a study of blood T cell repertoires in COVID-19. Only in-frame clones appear in the TCRdb table, and some are missing; sequencing was by immunoSEQ multiplex PCR. The table includes 90,000 to 130,000 clones, more than 65% detected once. What was sequenced was peripheral blood. The receptors were sampled from a woman aged 80 or over with acute or convalescent COVID-19.

This clone was observed a few times. This chain links TRBV10-3 with TRBJ1-3; 9 bases are a match to TRBD1. The ends lost 4 bases at V and 4 bases at J; junction bases unmatched: 5. Germline CDR1 and CDR2: ENHRY and SYGVKD. The CDR3 sequence is 15 residues long. CDR3 DNA sequence: TGTGCCATCAGTGGGACAGGGGCGAGAGGAAACACCATATATTTT. Its protein is CAISGTGARGNTIYF.

The rearrangement joins TRBV11-2 to TRBJ1-1; 8 bases agree with TRBD1. The CDR3 contains 15 residues. V lost 5 bases, J lost 3 bases, and 8 bases stayed unmatched. Germline CDR1 and CDR2: SGHAT and FQNNGV. The CDR3 DNA follows: TGTGCCAGCAGCCGAAGTTTGGACAGGGACACTGAAGCTTTCTTT. This encodes CASSRSLDRDTEAFF.

This rearrangement joins TRBV30 to TRBJ2-7; 12 bases align to TRBD1. The CDR3 sequence is 20 residues long. V shed 3 bases, J shed 5 bases, and the junction held 23 bases outside the gene matches. Germline lookup yields CDR1 GTSNPN and CDR2 SVGIG (reference sequence). The CDR3, as DNA: TGTGCCTGGAGGATATCTATGTGGGACAGGGGGCGCTGGGGGAAGGACGAGCAGTACTTC. Protein sequence: CAWRISMWDRGRWGKDEQYF.

The CDR3 loop reads CASSLRTGPETQYF. As DNA, the CDR3 is TGTGCCAGCAGCCTACGGACAGGACCAGAGACCCAGTACTTC. This chain connects TRBV4-2 to TRBJ2-5; TRBD1 matches 7 bases. Trimming removed 4 bases from V and 4 bases from J; junction bases left unmatched: 6. This CDR3 is built from 14 residues. CDR1 and CDR2 from the germline V gene are LGHNA and YNFKEQ.

CDR3 coding DNA: TGTGCCAGCAGCCTTAACACAGGGGAGGAAGCTTTCTTT. It codes for CASSLNTGEEAFF. This chain links TRBV7-2 with TRBJ1-1, with 7 positions matching TRBD1. The CDR3 is 13 residues long. CDR1 SGHTA and CDR2 FQGNSA come from the germline V gene. The junction had 8 bases not matched to a gene; V was cut back by 5 bases and J by 8 bases.

This clone was seen once. V gene TRBV3-1 (or the pseudogene TRBV3-2) combines with J gene TRBJ1-5; D is uncertain. With 3 bases removed from V and 4 bases from J, the gap between germline ends came to 10 bases. This CDR3 is built from 14 residues. Germline V gene lookup returns CDR1 LGHDT and CDR2 YNNKEL (reference sequence). DNA of the CDR3: TGTGCCAGCAGCCATGGTGGTAGTAATCAGCCCCAGCATTTT. It encodes CASSHGGSNQPQHF.

The chain is built from TRBV18 and TRBJ2-1; 9 positions agree with TRBD2. Germline CDR1 KGHSH, CDR2 LQKENI. The CDR3 contains 17 residues. The V and J ends lost 6 bases and 4 bases, in that order; junction bases with no gene match: 13. CDR3 nucleotides: TGTGCCAGCTCCCCCAACCAAGGGGGACTAGCATACAATGAGCAGTTCTTC. It codes for CASSPNQGGLAYNEQFF.

This sequence joins TRBV6-2 or TRBV6-3 and TRBJ2-5; 12 positions match TRBD2. The V and J ends lost 5 bases and 1 base, in that order; junction bases with no gene match: 2. The CDR3 is 15 residues long. Germline V gene lookup returns CDR1 MNHEY and CDR2 SVGEGT. The CDR3 DNA reads TGTGCCAGCAGTCTAGCGGGAGGGGGCCAAGAGACCCAGTACTTC. It is translated as CASSLAGGGQETQYF.

This chain links TRBV6-5 with TRBJ2-5; TRBD1 aligns across 7 bases. Germline CDR1 MNHEY, CDR2 SVGAGI. The CDR3 totals 13 residues. The J segment lost 5 bases and the V segment lost 6 bases, leaving 6 bases of the junction unmatched. The CDR3 sequence is CASSRDSWETQYF. The DNA of the CDR3 is TGTGCCAGCAGCCGGGACAGCTGGGAGACCCAGTACTTC.

The J gene is TRBJ2-3, the V gene TRBV3-1 (or the pseudogene TRBV3-2), with 9 bases lining up with TRBD2. The CDR3 is 15 amino acids. The V segment lost 5 bases and the J segment 4 bases; nucleotides outside the gene matches: 7. In germline, CDR1 is LGHDT, CDR2 YNNKEL (reference sequence). CDR3 coding DNA: TGTGCCAGCAGCTTTAGCGGGAGAGGCCCAGATACGCAGTATTTT. Its protein product is CASSFSGRGPDTQYF.

This sequence joins TRBV18 and TRBJ1-1; D uncertain. Germline CDR1 and CDR2: KGHSH and LQKENI. With 6 bases removed from V and 3 bases from J, the gap between germline ends came to 11 bases. The CDR3 contains 13 residues. CDR3 sequence reads: CASSNRVDTEAFF. Written as DNA, the CDR3 is TGTGCCAGCTCGAATCGGGTGGACACTGAAGCTTTCTTT.

This clone was observed once. The CDR3 sequence: CASSVNTNTEAFF. DNA for the CDR3: TGTGCCAGCAGTGTTAACACGAACACTGAAGCTTTCTTT. The chain recombines TRBV2 with TRBJ1-1; D ambiguous. Germline assignment: CDR1 SNHLY and CDR2 FYNNEI. V lost 4 bases, J lost 1 base, and 7 bases lay in between. The CDR3 runs 13 residues.

This clone was detected a few times. Here the CDR3 DNA reads TGCGCCAGCAGCCTAGAGACAGGCCCCCACTATGGCTACACCTTC. This sequence encodes CASSLETGPHYGYTF. The J gene is TRBJ1-2, the V gene TRBV5-1; D is possibly TRBD1 (6 bases). Germline values: CDR1 SGHRS, CDR2 YFSETQ. There are 15 residues in the CDR3. Trimming shortened V by 4 bases and J by 3 bases, and 16 bases separated the two germline ends.

J is TRBJ2-3 and V is TRBV25-1, with 7 bases identical to TRBD2. The length of the CDR3 is 15 residues. Germline V CDR1 and CDR2: MGHDK, SYGVNS. V dropped 3 bases and J dropped 6; count of bases not matched to a gene: 9. The CDR3 protein is CASSDQRDYFDTQYF. CDR3 in DNA: TGTGCCAGCAGTGACCAGCGGGACTACTTCGATACGCAGTATTTT.

The chain has TRBV5-5 and TRBJ2-7; no clear D gene. There are 13 residues in the CDR3. In germline, CDR1 is SGHKS, CDR2 YYEKEE (reference sequence). Between the trimmed V and J ends, which lost 2 bases and 3 bases, there was a span of 9 bases. In nucleotides, the CDR3 is TGTGCCAGCAGCTTTTGGGCTAACTACGAGCAGTACTTC. This gives the protein CASSFWANYEQYF. The full variable domain, in which reference TRBV5-5 and TRBJ2-7 provide the parts outside the CDR3, is DAGVTQSPTHLIKTRGQQVTLRCSPISGHKSVSWYQQVLGQGPQFIFQYYEKEERGRGNFPDRFSARQFPNYSSELNVNALLLGDSALYLCASSFWANYEQYFGPGTRLTVT.